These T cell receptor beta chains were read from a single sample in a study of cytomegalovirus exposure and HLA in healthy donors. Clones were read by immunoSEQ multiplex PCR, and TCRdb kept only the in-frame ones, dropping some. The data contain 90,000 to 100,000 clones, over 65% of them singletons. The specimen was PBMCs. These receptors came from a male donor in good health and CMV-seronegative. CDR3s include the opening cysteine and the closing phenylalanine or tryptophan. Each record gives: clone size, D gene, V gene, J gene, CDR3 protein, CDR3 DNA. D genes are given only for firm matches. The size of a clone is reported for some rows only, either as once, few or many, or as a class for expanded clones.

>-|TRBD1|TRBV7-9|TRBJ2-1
CASSPRDSYNEQFF
TGTGCCAGCAGCCCACGGGACAGTTACAATGAGCAGTTCTTC
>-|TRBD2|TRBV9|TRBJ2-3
CASSGGGRAADTQYF
TGTGCCAGCAGCGGGGGCGGGAGGGCGGCAGATACGCAGTATTTT
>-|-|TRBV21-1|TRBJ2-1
CASSARASGRPYNEQFF
TGTGCCAGCAGCGCCCGAGCTAGCGGGAGGCCCTACAATGAGCAGTTCTTC
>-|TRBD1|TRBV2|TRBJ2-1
CASSLIRTGDNEQFF
TGTGCCAGCAGCCTGATCCGGACAGGGGATAATGAGCAGTTCTTC
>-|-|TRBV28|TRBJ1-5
CASSFLSGGNQPQHF
TGTGCCAGCAGTTTTCTATCAGGGGGCAATCAGCCCCAGCATTTT
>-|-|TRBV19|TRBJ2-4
CASSIMGGALAKNIQYF
TGTGCCAGTAGTATAATGGGGGGGGCGTTAGCCAAAAACATTCAGTACTTC
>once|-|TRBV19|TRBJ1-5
CASTPMGWSNQPQHF
TGTGCCAGTACTCCCATGGGCTGGAGCAATCAGCCCCAGCATTTT
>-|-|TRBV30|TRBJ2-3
CAWCGWGADTQYF
TGTGCCTGGTGCGGTTGGGGCGCAGATACGCAGTATTTT
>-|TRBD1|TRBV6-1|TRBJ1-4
CASRTGAQNEKLFF
TGTGCCAGCAGAACAGGGGCCCAGAATGAAAAACTGTTTTTT
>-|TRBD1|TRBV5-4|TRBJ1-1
CASSLARQGAEAFF
TGTGCCAGCAGCTTGGCCCGACAGGGAGCTGAAGCTTTCTTT